This TCR beta chain was sequenced for a study of long-term antiretroviral therapy in people with HIV. Study information: A decade or so separates the oldest specimens from the later 2015 immediate-ART recommendation. The study's findings and limits: Collection of the blood, which took place between about 2004 and 2018, possibly occurred under older ART regimens.

All participants with HIV were treated in the United States. The study used samples holding 1-10 million cryopreserved PBMC before DNA extraction. A remark on this clone: The antigen is unknown.

There are 14 residues in the CDR3. V was pared by 5 bases and J by 3 bases, with 14 bases between. Germline CDR1 and CDR2: SEHNR and FQNEAQ (reference sequence). Survey-level immunoSEQ v3.0 assays were run. Produced via immunoSEQ multiplex PCR; TCRdb's table is partial and in-frame only. The data hold more than 35,000 clones, with roughly 96% observed a single time. The source was unsorted PBMCs, collected 3.7 years after starting antiretroviral therapy. This TCR was sampled from a woman aged 45-65 years with HIV. This chain connects TRBV7-9 to TRBJ2-7, with a possible D match to TRBD1 (5 bases). CDR3 sequence: CASSPTGVSYEQYF. DNA for the CDR3: TGTGCCAGCAGCCCTACAGGAGTGAGCTACGAGCAGTACTTC. The full variable domain, in which reference TRBV7-9 and TRBJ2-7 provide the parts outside the CDR3, is DTGVSQNPRHKITKRGQNVTFRCDPISEHNRLYWYRQTLGQGPEFLTYFQNEAQLEKSRLLSDRFSAERPKGSFSTLEIQRTEQGDSAMYLCASSPTGVSYEQYFGPGTRLTVT.